This section outlines one T cell receptor beta chain sequence together with its context. What this receptor recognizes is not known. No clone much larger than this one lies a single base away; base qualities are absent. TCRbeta CDR3 regions were amplified from genomic DNA by means of the immunoSEQ Assay, a bias-controlled multiplex PCR. In the source study's methods: The number of nucleated cells in each sample was estimated by amplification of reference gene primers within the assay. Sequence reads were collapsed and filtered to measure the absolute abundance of every unique TCRbeta CDR3 rearrangement. For each sample, productive Simpson clonality was calculated as the square root of Simpson's diversity index across productive rearrangements. TCRdb provides this immuneACCESS table in a form limited to in-frame rearrangements. Some clones are lacking; in checked studies, under half of them reflect an unresolved V gene, and why the rest are absent is not known. V and J calls and clone size follow that table, whereas D and trimming were derived from the DNA. This sample gives about 100,000 clones in total; roughly 89% of them show up just once. The leading ten clones occupy 4.5% to 6% of the sample.

Whole blood was collected in K2EDTA tubes by collaborating institutions according to the institutions' own protocols. For TCRbeta analysis, collaborators shipped samples in one of three forms: frozen whole blood, isolated PBMCs, or DNA extracted from either of those sample types. These data come from a study of blood T cell repertoires in COVID-19 (TCRdb year 2020). For the study in its entirety: Collaborator samples came from the United States, Italy and Spain and covered acute and convalescent phases of COVID-19. Samples were obtained from the ongoing ImmuneRACE study (first 160 participants) and from roughly 1,300 subjects provided by 6 global collaborators. The sample metadata nearly always contained a de-identified subject ID, COVID-19 status, age in years and sex. The dataset comprised deeply sampled blood TCRbeta repertoires from subjects exposed to, actively infected with, or recovered from COVID-19. HLA class I and class II types, where available, came from metadata supplied by the sample provider rather than from assay-based typing. The repertoires were released in a freely available public database meant as a resource for research on the immune response to SARS-CoV-2. The material from the prospective study consisted of cDNA or gDNA derived from T cells, B-cell-depleted T cells, or PBMCs. The study at large found these results: The quantity of clinical and demographic metadata differed by source and by participant and was supplied without curation.

Based on the germline V gene, the CDR1 and CDR2 sequences are MNHEY and SVGAGI. From the cysteine through the phenylalanine, the CDR3 covers 11 amino acids. Left in the record is the CDR3 DNA by itself, 33 bases read in frame from the first base. The trim is 8 bases for V and 10 bases for J, with a gap of 14 bases between the germline ends. This TCR was recovered from a man aged 70-80 years with acute or convalescent COVID-19. This chain joins TRBV6-5 to TRBJ1-1, and possibly TRBD1, on 5 matching bases. The specimen was peripheral blood. This receptor carries the CDR3 CASSWMGRAFF. The nucleotides read TGTGCCAGCTCATGGATGGGGCGAGCTTTCTTT.